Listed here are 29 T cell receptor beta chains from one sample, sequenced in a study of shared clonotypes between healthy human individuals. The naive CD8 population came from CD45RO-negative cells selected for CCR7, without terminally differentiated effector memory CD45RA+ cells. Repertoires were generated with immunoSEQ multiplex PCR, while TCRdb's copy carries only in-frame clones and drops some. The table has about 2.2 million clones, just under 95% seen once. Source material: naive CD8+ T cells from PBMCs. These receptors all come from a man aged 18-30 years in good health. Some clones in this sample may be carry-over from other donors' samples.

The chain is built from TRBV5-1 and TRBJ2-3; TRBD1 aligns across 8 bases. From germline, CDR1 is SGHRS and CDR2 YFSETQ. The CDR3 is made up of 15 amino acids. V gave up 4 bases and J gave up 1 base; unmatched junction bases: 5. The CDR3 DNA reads TGCGCCAGCAGCAATTGGGGACAGGGCACAGATACGCAGTATTTT. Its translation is CASSNWGQGTDTQYF.

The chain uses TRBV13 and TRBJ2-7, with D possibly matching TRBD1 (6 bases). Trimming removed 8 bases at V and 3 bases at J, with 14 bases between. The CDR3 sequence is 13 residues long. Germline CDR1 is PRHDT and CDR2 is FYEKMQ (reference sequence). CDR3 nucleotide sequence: TGTGCCAGCGGGGGCGGAGGTCTCTACGAGCAGTACTTC. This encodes CASGGGGLYEQYF.

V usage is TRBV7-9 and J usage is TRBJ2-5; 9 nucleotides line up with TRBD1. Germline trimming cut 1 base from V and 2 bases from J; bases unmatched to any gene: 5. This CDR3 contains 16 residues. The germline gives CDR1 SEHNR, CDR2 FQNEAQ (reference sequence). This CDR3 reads CASSLVGTGLQETQYF. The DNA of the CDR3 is TGTGCCAGCAGCTTAGTCGGGACAGGGTTACAAGAGACCCAGTACTTC.

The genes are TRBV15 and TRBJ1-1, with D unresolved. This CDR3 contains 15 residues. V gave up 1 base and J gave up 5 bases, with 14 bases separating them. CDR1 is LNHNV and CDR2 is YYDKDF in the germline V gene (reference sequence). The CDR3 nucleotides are TGTGCCACCAGCAGAGCCGGGGTGAGTAGGACTGAAGCTTTCTTT. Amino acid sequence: CATSRAGVSRTEAFF.

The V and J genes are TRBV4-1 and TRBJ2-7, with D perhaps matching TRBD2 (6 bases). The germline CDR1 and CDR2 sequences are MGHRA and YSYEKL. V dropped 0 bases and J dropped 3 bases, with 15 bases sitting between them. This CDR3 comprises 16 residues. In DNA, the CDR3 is TGCGCCAGCAGCCAAGATTCTTGGACGGGAGACTACGAGCAGTACTTC. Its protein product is CASSQDSWTGDYEQYF.

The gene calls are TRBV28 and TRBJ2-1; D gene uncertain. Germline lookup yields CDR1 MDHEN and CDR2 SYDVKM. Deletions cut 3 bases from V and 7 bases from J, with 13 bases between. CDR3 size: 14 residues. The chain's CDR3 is CASSFVNRVNEQFF. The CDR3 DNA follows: TGTGCCAGCAGTTTCGTTAATAGAGTAAATGAGCAGTTCTTC.

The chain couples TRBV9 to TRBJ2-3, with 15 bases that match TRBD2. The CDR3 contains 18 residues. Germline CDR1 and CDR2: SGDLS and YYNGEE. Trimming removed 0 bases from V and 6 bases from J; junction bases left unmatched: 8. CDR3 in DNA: TGTGCCAGCAGCGTAGCAGGGACTAGCGGGAGGCAGGGGGATACGCAGTATTTT. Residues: CASSVAGTSGRQGDTQYF.

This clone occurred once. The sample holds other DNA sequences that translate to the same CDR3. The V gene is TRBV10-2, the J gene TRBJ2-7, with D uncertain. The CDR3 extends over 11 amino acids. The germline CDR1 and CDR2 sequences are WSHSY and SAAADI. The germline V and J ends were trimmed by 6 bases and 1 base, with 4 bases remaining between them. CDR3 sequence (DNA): TGCGCCAGCAGGGGATCCTACGAGCAGTACTTC. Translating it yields CASRGSYEQYF.

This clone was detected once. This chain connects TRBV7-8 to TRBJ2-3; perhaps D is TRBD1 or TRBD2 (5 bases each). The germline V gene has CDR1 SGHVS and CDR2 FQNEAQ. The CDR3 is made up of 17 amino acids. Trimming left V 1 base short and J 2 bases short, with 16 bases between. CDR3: CASSLVGTLALTDTQYF. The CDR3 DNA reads TGTGCCAGCAGCTTAGTGGGGACGCTTGCCCTCACAGATACGCAGTATTTT.

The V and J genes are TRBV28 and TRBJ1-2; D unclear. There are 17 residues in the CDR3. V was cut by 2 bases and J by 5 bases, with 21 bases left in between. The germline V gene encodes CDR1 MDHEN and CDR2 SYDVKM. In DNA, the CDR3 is TGTGCCAGCAGTTTAGGGCGGGGAGAGGGAGAATTGTATGGCTACACCTTC. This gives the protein CASSLGRGEGELYGYTF.

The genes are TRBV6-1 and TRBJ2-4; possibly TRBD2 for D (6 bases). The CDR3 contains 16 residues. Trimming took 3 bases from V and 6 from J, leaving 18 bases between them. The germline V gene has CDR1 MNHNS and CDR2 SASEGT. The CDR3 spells CASSEILTSWGNIQYF. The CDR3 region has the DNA TGTGCCAGCAGTGAGATATTGACTAGTTGGGGAAACATTCAGTACTTC.

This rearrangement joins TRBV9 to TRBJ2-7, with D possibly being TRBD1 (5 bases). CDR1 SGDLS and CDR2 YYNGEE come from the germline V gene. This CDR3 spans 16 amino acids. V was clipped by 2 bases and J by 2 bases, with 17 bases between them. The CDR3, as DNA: TGTGCCAGCAGCGTGTCGTCGGAGACAGCCACCTACGAGCAGTACTTC. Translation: CASSVSSETATYEQYF.

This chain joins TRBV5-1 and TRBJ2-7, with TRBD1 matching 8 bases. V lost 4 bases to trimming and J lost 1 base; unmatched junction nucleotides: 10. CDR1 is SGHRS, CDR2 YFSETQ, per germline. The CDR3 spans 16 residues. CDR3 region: CASSPGDRPSSYEQYF. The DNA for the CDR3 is TGCGCCAGCAGCCCAGGGGACAGGCCCTCATCCTACGAGCAGTACTTC.

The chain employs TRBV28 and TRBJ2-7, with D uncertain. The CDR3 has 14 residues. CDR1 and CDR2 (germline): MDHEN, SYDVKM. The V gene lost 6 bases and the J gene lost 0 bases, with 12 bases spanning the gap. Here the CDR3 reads CASRLLMGSYEQYF. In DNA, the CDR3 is TGTGCCAGCAGACTTCTAATGGGCTCCTACGAGCAGTACTTC.

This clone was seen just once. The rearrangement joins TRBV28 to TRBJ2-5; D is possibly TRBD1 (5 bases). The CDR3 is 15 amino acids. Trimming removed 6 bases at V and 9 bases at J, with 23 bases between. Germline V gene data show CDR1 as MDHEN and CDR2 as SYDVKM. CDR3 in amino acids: CASSPSAQGLKAQYF. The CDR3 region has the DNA TGTGCCAGCAGCCCATCCGCGCAGGGCCTAAAGGCCCAGTACTTC.

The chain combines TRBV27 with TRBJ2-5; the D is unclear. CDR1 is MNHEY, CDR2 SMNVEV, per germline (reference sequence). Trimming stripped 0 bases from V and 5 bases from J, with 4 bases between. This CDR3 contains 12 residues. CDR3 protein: CASSLSNETQYF. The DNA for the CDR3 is TGTGCCAGCAGTTTATCGAACGAGACCCAGTACTTC.

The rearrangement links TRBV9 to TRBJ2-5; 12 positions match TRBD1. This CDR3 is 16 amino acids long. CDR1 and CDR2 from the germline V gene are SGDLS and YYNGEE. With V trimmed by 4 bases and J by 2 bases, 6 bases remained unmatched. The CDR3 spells CASSSRDRGQQETQYF. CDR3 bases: TGTGCCAGCAGCAGCCGGGACAGGGGGCAACAAGAGACCCAGTACTTC.

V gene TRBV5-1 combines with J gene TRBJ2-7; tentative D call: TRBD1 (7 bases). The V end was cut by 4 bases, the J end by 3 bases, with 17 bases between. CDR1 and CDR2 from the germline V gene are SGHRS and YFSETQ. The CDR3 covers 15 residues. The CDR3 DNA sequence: TGCGCCAGCAGCAAGCACGCAGGGGGGTACTACGAGCAGTACTTC. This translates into CASSKHAGGYYEQYF.

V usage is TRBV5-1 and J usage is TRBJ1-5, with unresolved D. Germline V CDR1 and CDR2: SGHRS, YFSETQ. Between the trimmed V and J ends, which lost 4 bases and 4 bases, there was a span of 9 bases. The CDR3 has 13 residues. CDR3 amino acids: CASSGDGNQPQHF. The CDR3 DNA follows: TGCGCCAGCAGCGGAGACGGGAATCAGCCCCAGCATTTT. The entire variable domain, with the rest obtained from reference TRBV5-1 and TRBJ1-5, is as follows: KAGVTQTPRYLIKTRGQQVTLSCSPISGHRSVSWYQQTPGQGLQFLFEYFSETQRNKGNFPGRFSGRQFSNSRSEMNVSTLELGDSALYLCASSGDGNQPQHFGDGTRLSIL.

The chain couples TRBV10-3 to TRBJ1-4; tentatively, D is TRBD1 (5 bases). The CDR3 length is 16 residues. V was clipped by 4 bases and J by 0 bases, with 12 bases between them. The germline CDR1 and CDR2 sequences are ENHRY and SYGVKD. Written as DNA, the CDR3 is TGTGCCATCAGTGCGCAGGGAGCCTCAACTAATGAAAAACTGTTTTTT. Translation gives CAISAQGASTNEKLFF.

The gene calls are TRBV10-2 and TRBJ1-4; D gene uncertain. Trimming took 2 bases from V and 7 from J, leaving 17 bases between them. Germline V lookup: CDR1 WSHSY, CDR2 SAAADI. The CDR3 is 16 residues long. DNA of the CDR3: TGCGCCAGCAGTGAGGGCCTCTACAATTGGATTGAAAAACTGTTTTTT. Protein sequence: CASSEGLYNWIEKLFF.

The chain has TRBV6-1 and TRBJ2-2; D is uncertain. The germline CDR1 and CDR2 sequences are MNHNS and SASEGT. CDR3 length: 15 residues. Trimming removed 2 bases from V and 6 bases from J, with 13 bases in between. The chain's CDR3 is CASSETYGWAGELFF. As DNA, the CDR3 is TGTGCCAGCAGTGAAACGTATGGTTGGGCCGGGGAGCTGTTTTTT.

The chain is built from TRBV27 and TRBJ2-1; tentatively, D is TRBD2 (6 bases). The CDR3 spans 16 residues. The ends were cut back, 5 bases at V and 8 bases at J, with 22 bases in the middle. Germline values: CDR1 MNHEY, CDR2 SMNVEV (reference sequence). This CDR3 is CASSHPGTPNFHEQFF. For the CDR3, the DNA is TGTGCCAGCAGTCATCCCGGGACTCCCAATTTTCATGAGCAGTTCTTC.

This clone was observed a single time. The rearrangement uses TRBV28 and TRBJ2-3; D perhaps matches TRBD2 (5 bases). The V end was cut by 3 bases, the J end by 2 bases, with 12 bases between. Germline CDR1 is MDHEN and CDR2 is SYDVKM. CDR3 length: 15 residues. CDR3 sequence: CASSFAEGYTDTQYF. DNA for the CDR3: TGTGCCAGCAGTTTTGCAGAGGGCTACACAGATACGCAGTATTTT.

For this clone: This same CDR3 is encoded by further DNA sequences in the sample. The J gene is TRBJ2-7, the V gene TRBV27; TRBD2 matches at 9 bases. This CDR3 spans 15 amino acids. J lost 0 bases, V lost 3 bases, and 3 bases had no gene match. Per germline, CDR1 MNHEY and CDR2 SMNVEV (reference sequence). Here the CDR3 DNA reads TGTGCCAGCAGTTTGAGTAGCGGGAGCTCCTACGAGCAGTACTTC. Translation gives CASSLSSGSSYEQYF.

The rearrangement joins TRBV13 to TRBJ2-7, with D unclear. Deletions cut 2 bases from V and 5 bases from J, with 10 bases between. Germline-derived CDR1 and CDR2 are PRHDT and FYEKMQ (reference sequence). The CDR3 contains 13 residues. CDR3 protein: CASSLLGRDEQYF. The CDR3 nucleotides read TGTGCCAGCAGCTTATTGGGCCGAGACGAGCAGTACTTC.

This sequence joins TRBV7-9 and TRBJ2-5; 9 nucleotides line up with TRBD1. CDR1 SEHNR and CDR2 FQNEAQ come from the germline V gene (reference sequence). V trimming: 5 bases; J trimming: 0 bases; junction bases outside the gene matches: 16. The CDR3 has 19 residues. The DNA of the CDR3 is TGTGCCAGCAGCCTGGACAGGGGCGACTTTCCCTCGTACCAAGAGACCCAGTACTTC. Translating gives CASSLDRGDFPSYQETQYF.

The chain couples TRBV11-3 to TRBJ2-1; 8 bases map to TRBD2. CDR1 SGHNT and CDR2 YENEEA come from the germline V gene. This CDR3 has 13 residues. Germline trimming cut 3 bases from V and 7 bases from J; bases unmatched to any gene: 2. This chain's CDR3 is CASSFSGGNEQFF. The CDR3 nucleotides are TGTGCCAGCAGCTTTTCGGGAGGGAATGAGCAGTTCTTC.

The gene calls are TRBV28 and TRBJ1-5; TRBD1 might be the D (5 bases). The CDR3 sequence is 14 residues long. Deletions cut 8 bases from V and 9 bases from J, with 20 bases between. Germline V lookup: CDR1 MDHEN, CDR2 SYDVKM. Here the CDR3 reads CASSPRGGVSPQHF. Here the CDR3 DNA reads TGTGCCAGCTCTCCTCGGGGGGGTGTTTCGCCCCAGCATTTT.